Sequencing of this T cell receptor (beta chain) was carried out in a study of identical twins. On this clonotype: Its specificity is not known.

The CDR3 is 14 amino acids. In germline, CDR1 is SGHKS, CDR2 YYEKEE (reference sequence). Trimming shortened V by 4 bases and J by 0 bases, and 10 bases separated the two germline ends. Study-level findings and limits: Insertion counts were lower in abundant cord blood beta clonotypes, a trend that memory repertoires did not show.

Template switching (which added a universal primer site) was used, and cDNA carried unique molecular identifiers. Each CDR3 protein gets one entry after TCRdb re-called the 5' RACE reads with MiXCR. This sample has 240,000 or so distinct CDR3 sequences, with roughly a tenth found just once. This sequence was found in a man aged 45-60 years in good health. The sequencing input was memory T cells sorted from blood. V is TRBV5-5 and J is TRBJ1-2; D might be TRBD1 (6 bases). This CDR3 reads CASSRTDPNYGYTF. CDR3 nucleotides: TGTGCCAGCAGCAGGACAGACCCTAACTATGGCTACACCTTC.